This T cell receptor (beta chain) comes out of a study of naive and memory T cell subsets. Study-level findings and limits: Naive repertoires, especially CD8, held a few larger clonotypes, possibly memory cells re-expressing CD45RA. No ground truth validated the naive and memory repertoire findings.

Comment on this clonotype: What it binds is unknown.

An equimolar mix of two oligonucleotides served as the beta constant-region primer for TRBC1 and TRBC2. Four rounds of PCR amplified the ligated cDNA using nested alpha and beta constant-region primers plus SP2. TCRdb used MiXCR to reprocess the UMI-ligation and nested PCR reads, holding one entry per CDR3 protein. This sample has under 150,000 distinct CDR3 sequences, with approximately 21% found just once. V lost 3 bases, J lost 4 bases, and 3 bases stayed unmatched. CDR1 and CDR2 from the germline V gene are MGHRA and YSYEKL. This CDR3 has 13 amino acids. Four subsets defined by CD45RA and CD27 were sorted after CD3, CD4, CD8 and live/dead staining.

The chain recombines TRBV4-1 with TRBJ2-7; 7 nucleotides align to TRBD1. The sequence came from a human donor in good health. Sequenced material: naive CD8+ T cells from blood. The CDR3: CASSHGQVYEQYF. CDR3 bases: TGCGCCAGCAGCCATGGACAGGTTTACGAGCAGTACTTC.